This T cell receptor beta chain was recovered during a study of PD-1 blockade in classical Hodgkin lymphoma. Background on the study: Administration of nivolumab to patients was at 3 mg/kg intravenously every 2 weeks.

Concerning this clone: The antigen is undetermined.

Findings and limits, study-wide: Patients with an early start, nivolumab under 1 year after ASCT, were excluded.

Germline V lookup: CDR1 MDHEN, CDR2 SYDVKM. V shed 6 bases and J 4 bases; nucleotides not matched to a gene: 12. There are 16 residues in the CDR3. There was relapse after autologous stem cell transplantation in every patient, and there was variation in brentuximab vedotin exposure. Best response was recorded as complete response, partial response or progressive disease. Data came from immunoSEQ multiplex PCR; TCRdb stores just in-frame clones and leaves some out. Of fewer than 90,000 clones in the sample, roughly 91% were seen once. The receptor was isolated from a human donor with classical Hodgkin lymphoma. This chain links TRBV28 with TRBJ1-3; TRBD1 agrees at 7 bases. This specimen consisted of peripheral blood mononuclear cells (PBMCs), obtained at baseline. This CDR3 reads CASSPTKGATGNTIYF. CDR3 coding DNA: TGTGCCAGCAGCCCTACTAAGGGGGCCACCGGAAACACCATATATTTT.